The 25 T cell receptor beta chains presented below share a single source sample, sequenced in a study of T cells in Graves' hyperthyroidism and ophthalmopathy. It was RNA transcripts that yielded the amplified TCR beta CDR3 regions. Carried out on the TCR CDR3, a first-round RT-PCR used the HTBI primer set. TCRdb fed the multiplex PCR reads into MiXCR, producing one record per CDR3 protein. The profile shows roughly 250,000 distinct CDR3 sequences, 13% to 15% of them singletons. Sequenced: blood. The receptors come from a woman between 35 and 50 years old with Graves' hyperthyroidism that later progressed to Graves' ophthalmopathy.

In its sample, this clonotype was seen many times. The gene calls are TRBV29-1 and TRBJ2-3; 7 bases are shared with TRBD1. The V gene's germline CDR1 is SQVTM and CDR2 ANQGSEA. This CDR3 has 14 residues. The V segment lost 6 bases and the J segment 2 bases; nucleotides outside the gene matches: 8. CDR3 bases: TGCAGCGTGGCCGGAAGGGGGCCCACAGATACGCAGTATTTT. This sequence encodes CSVAGRGPTDTQYF.

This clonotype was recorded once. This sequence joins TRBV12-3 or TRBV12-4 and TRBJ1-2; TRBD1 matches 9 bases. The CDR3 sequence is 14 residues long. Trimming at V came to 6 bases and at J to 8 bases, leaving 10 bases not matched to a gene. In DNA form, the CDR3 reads TGTGCCAGCAGCCGAAACAGGGGGCGAGAAGGCTACACCTTC. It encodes CASSRNRGREGYTF.

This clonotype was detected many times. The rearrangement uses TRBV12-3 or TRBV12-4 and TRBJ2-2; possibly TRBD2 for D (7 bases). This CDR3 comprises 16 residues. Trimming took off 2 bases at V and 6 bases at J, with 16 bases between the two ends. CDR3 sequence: CASSLRGGRVAGELFF. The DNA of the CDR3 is TGTGCCAGCAGTTTAAGGGGGGGCAGGGTGGCCGGGGAGCTGTTTTTT.

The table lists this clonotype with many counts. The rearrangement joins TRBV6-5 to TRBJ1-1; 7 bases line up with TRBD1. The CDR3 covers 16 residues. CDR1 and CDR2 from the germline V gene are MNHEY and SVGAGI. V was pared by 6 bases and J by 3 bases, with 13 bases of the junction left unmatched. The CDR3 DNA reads TGTGCCAGCAGGTTACTAAACAGGGGTAGGGACACTGAAGCTTTCTTT. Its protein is CASRLLNRGRDTEAFF.

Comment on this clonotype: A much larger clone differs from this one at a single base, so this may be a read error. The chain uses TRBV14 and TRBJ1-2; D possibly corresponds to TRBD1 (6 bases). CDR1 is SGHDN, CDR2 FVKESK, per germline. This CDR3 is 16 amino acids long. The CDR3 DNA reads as TGTGCCAGCAGCCCGTTGGGTGGAGTACAGGGACATGGCTTCACCTTC. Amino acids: CASSPLGGVQGHGFTF.

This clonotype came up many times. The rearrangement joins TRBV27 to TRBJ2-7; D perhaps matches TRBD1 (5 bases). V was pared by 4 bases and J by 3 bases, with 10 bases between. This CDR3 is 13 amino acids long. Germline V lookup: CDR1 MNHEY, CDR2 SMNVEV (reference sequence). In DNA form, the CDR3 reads TGTGCCAGCAGTTGGGGCGGTGACTACGAGCAGTACTTC. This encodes CASSWGGDYEQYF.

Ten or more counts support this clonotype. The CDR3 bases are TGTGCCAGCAGCCCCTCGACAGATCCGAACACCGGGGAGCTGTTTTTT. It specifies CASSPSTDPNTGELFF. V gene TRBV3-1 combines with J gene TRBJ2-2; D may be TRBD1 (5 bases). The CDR3 has 16 residues. Trimming took off 4 bases at V and 0 bases at J, with 12 bases between the two ends. CDR1 is LGHDT and CDR2 is YNNKEL in the germline V gene (reference sequence). The whole variable domain, remainder taken from reference TRBV3-1 and TRBJ2-2, is DTAVSQTPKYLVTQMGNDKSIKCEQNLGHDTMYWYKQDSKKFLKIMFSYNNKELIINETVPNRFSPKSPDKAHLNLHINSLELGDSAVYFCASSPSTDPNTGELFFGEGSRLTVL.

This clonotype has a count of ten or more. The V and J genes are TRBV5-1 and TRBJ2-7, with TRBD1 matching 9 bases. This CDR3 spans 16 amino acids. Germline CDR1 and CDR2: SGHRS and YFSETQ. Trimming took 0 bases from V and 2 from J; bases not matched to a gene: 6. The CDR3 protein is CASSLGRDRVAYEQYF. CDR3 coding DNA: TGCGCCAGCAGCTTGGGAAGGGACAGGGTAGCCTACGAGCAGTACTTC.

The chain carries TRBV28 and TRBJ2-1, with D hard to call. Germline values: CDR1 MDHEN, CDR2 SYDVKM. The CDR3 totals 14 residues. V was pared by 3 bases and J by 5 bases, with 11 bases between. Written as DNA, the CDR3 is TGTGCCAGCAGTTTGGGGTTAGGACACAATGAGCAGTTCTTC. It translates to CASSLGLGHNEQFF.

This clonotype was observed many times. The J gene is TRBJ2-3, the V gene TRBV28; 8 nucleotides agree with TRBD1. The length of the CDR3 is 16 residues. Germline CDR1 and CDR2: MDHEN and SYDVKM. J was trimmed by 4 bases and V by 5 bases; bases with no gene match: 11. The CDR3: CASSKGQGWSPDTQYF. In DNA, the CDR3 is TGTGCCAGCAGTAAAGGACAGGGATGGTCCCCAGATACGCAGTATTTT.

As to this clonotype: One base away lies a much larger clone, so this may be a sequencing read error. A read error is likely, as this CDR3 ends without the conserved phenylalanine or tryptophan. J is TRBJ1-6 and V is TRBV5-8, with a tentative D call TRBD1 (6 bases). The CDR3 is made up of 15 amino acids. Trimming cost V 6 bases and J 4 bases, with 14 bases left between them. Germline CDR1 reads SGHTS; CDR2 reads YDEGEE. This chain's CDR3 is CASIKTGGYNSPLHI. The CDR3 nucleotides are TGTGCCAGCATCAAGACAGGAGGATATAATTCACCCCTCCACATT.

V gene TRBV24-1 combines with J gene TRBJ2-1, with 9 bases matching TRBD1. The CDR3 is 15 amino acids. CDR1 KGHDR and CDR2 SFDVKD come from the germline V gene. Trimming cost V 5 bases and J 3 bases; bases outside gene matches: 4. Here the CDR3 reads CATSGDRDNYNEQFF. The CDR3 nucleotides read TGTGCCACCAGTGGGGACAGGGATAACTACAATGAGCAGTTCTTC.

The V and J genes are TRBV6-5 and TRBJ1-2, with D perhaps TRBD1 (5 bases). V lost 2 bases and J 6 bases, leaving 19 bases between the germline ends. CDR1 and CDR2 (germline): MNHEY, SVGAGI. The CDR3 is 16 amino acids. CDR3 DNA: TGTGCCAGCAGTTACGGAAGGTGGGGGGAAGATAATGGCTACACCTTC. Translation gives CASSYGRWGEDNGYTF.

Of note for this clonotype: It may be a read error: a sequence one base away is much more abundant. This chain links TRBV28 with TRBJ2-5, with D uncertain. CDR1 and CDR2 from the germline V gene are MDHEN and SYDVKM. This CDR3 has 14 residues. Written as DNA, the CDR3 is TGTACCAGCAGTGTTGTGCCCTGGCCGGAGACCCAGTACTTC. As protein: CTSSVVPWPETQYF.

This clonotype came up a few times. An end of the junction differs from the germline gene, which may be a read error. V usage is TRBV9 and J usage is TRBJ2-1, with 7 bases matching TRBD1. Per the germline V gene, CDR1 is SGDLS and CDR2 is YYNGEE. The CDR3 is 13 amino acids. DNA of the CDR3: TGTGCCAGCAGCGTCGAAACCGGGACAGAGCCGTTCTTC. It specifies CASSVETGTEPFF.

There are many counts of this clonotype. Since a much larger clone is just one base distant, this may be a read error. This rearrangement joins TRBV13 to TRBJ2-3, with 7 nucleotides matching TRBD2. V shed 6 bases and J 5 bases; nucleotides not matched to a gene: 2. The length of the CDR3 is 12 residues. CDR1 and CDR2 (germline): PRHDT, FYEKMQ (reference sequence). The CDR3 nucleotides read TGTGCCAGCAGGTCTAGCGGAGATACGCAGTATTTT. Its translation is CASRSSGDTQYF.

The CDR3 sequence is CSARAWGMDEKLFF. CDR3 nucleotides: TGCAGTGCTAGAGCGTGGGGGATGGATGAAAAACTGTTTTTT. The gene calls are TRBV20-1 and TRBJ1-4, with a weak D call TRBD1 (5 bases). Trimming shortened V by 1 base and J by 6 bases, and 12 bases separated the two germline ends. CDR1 DFQATT and CDR2 SNEGSKA come from the germline V gene (reference sequence). This CDR3 comprises 14 residues.

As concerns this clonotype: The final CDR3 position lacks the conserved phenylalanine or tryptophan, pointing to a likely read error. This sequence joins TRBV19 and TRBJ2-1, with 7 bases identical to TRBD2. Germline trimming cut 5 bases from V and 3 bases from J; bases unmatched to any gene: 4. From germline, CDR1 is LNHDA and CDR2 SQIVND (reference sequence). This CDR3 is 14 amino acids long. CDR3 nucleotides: TGTGCCAGTAGTCCTCTAGCGGTCTACAATGAGCAGTTCTCC. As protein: CASSPLAVYNEQFS.

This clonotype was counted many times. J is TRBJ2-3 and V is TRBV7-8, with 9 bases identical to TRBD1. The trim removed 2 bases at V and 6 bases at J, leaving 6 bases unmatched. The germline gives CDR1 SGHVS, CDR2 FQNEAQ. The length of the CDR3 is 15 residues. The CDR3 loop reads CASSLTGGAWDTQYF. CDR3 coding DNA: TGTGCCAGCAGCTTAACAGGGGGCGCGTGGGATACGCAGTATTTT. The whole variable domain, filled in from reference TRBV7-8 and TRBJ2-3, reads GAGVSQSPRYKVAKRGQDVALRCDPISGHVSLFWYQQALGQGPEFLTYFQNEAQLDKSGLPSDRFFAERPEGSVSTLKIQRTQQEDSAVYLCASSLTGGAWDTQYFGPGTRLTVL.

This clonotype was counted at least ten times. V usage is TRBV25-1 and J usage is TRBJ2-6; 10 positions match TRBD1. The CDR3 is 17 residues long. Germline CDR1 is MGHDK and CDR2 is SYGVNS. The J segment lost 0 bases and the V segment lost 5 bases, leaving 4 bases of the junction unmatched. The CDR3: CASSLRDRGSGANVLTF. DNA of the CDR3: TGTGCCAGCAGTTTGAGGGACAGGGGCTCTGGGGCCAACGTCCTGACTTTC.

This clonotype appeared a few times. This CDR3 reads CASSPRTDGTEAFF. In DNA form, the CDR3 reads TGTGCCAGCTCACCACGGACAGACGGGACTGAAGCTTTCTTT. This chain connects TRBV18 to TRBJ1-1; D is perhaps TRBD1 (6 bases). Germline V gene sequence: CDR1 KGHSH, CDR2 LQKENI. Trimming removed 1 base at V and 5 bases at J, with 11 bases between. The CDR3 contains 14 residues.

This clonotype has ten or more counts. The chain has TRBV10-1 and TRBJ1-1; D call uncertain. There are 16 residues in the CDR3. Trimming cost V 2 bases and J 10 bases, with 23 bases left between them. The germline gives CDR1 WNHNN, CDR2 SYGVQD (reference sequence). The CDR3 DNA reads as TGCGCCAGCAGTGAGCTAGGAAGAGGCGTCAAAGATGGAGCTTTCTTT. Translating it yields CASSELGRGVKDGAFF.

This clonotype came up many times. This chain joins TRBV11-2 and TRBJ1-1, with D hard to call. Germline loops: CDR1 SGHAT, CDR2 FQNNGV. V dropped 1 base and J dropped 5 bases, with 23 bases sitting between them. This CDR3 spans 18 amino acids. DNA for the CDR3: TGTGCCAGCAGCTTAGGAAGGTTGGGTCCGCAGGTGGGTACTGAAGCTTTCTTT. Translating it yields CASSLGRLGPQVGTEAFF.

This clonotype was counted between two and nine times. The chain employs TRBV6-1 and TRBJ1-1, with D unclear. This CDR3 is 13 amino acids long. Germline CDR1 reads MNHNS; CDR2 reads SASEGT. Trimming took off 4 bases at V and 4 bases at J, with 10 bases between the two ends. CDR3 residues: CASSVFSGTEAFF. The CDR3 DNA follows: TGTGCCAGCAGTGTGTTTTCCGGCACTGAAGCTTTCTTT.

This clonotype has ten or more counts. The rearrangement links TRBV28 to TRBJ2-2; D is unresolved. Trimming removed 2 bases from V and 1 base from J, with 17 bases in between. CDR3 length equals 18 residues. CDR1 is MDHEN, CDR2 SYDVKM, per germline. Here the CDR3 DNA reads TGTGCCAGCAGTTTAACGGTCCTCGGCCTGCGGAACACCGGGGAGCTGTTTTTT. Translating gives CASSLTVLGLRNTGELFF.